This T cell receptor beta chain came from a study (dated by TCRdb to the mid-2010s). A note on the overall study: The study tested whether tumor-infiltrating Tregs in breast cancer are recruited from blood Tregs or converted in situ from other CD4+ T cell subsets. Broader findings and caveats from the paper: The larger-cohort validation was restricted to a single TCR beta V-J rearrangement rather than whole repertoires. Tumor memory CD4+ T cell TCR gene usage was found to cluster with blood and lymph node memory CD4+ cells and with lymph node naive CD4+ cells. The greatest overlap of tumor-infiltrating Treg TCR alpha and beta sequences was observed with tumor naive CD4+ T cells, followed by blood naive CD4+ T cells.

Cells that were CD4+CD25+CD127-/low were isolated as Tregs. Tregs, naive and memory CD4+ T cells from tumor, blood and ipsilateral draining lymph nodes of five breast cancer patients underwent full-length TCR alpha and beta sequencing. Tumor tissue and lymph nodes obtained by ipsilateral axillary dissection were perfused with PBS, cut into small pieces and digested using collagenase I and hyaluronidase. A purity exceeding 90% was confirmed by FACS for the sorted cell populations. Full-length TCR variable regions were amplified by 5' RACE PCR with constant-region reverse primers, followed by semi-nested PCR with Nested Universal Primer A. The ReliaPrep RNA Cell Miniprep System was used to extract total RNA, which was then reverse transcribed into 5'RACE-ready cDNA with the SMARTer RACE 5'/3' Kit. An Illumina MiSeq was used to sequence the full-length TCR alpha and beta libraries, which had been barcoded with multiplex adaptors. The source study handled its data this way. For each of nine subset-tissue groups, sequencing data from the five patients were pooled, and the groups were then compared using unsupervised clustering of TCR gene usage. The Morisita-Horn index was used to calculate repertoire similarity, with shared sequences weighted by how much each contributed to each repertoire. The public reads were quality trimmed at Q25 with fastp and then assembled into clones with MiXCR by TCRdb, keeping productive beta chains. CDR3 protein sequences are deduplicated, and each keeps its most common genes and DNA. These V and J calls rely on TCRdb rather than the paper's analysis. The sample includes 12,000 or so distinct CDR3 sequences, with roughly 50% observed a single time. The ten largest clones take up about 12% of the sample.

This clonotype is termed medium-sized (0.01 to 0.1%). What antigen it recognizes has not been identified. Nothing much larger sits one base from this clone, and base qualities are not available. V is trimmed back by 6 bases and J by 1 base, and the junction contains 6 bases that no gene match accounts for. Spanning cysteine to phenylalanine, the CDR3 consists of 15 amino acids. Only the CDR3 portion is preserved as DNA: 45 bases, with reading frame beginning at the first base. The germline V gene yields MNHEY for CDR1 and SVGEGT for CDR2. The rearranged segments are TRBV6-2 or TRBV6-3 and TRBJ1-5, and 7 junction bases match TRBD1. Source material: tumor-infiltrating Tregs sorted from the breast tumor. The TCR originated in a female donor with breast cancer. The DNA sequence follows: TGTGCCAGCAGCTGGGGGACAGACAGCAATCAGCCCCAGCATTTT. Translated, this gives CASSWGTDSNQPQHF.